The 27 T cell receptor beta chains in this list originate from one sample, sequenced in a study of cytomegalovirus exposure and HLA in healthy donors. Vbeta (60) and Jbeta (13) primers were used in the PCR. Sequencing used immunoSEQ multiplex PCR; TCRdb keeps in-frame clones, though not all of them. The sample lists some 77,000 clones, 65% to 80% occurring once. The material sequenced was PBMCs. The origin of the receptors is a man under 40 in good health and CMV-seronegative.

The V call is TRBV30, the J call TRBJ2-1; D possibly corresponds to TRBD2 (6 bases). With 4 bases removed from V and 2 bases from J, the gap between germline ends came to 12 bases. There are 14 residues in the CDR3. CDR1 and CDR2 (germline): GTSNPN, SVGIG (reference sequence). CDR3 loop: CAWNRGYTYNEQFF. CDR3 in DNA: TGTGCCTGGAACCGGGGGTACACCTACAATGAGCAGTTCTTC.

The chain combines TRBV4-1 with TRBJ2-7; TRBD2 matches at 9 bases. Germline CDR1 is MGHRA and CDR2 is YSYEKL. Germline trimming cut 5 bases from V and 2 bases from J; bases unmatched to any gene: 1. The CDR3 has 13 residues. This CDR3 reads CASSERGAYEQYF. CDR3 coding DNA: TGCGCCAGCAGCGAGCGGGGGGCCTACGAGCAGTACTTC.

The chain recombines TRBV27 with TRBJ2-3; possibly TRBD2 for D (6 bases). Germline V gene lookup returns CDR1 MNHEY and CDR2 SMNVEV (reference sequence). CDR3 length equals 12 residues. Trimming removed 5 bases from V and 8 bases from J, with 11 bases in between. The CDR3 DNA reads TGTGCCAGCAGTCCGACAGCGGGTACGCAGTATTTT. It translates to CASSPTAGTQYF.

This clone was seen once. In DNA form, the CDR3 reads TGTGCCAGCAGTTTAGAGAGGGGGCGCGAAGAGACCCAGTACTTC. Amino acids: CASSLERGREETQYF. The chain has TRBV27 and TRBJ2-5; 7 nucleotides line up with TRBD1. This CDR3 spans 15 amino acids. Per germline, CDR1 MNHEY and CDR2 SMNVEV (reference sequence). V lost 2 bases to trimming and J lost 3 bases; unmatched junction nucleotides: 6.

This chain connects TRBV7-2 to TRBJ2-5, with unresolved D. The better agreement between TRBJ2-7 and the DNA end casts doubt on the J call. CDR3 size: 14 residues. Germline CDR1 and CDR2: SGHTA and FQGNSA. The CDR3 nucleotides read TGTGCCAGCAGCTCCTATCTACAGCATTACGAGCAGTACTTC. Protein sequence: CASSSYLQHYEQYF.

The chain combines TRBV5-1 with TRBJ2-4; tentatively, D is TRBD2 (5 bases). The CDR3 length is 14 residues. The ends were cut back, 3 bases at V and 7 bases at J, with 14 bases in the middle. Germline CDR1 SGHRS, CDR2 YFSETQ. The CDR3 protein is CASSSDSNGNIQYF. The CDR3 DNA reads as TGCGCCAGCAGCTCGGACTCTAATGGGAACATTCAGTACTTC.

The rearrangement joins TRBV27 to TRBJ1-1; 8 bases agree with TRBD1. CDR1 and CDR2 from the germline V gene are MNHEY and SMNVEV (reference sequence). The junction had 9 bases not matched to a gene; V was cut back by 6 bases and J by 3 bases. This CDR3 contains 15 residues. The CDR3 spells CASRGTGAGDTEAFF. CDR3 DNA sequence: TGTGCCAGCAGGGGGACAGGTGCTGGGGACACTGAAGCTTTCTTT.

As concerns this clone: The junction differs from germline at one of its ends, possibly a read error. V is TRBV7-7 and J is TRBJ2-3; D unclear. This CDR3 is built from 13 residues. Germline CDR1 is SSHAT and CDR2 is FNYEAQ (reference sequence). The CDR3 reads CASSLNREDTQYF. The CDR3, as DNA: TGTGCTAGCAGCTTAAACCGCGAAGATACGCAGTATTTT.

The chain couples TRBV10-3 to TRBJ2-1; maybe TRBD2 (5 bases). CDR3 length equals 14 residues. The germline V gene has CDR1 ENHRY and CDR2 SYGVKD. The V and J ends lost 5 bases and 3 bases respectively, with 11 bases between them. The CDR3 DNA is TGTGCCATCAGTCCGAACCGGGACTACAATGAGCAGTTCTTC. Amino acid sequence: CAISPNRDYNEQFF.

CDR3 sequence (DNA): TGCAGCGTCCAGGGGACTAATGAAAAACTGTTTTTT. Amino acids: CSVQGTNEKLFF. The chain employs TRBV29-1 and TRBJ1-4; tentative D call: TRBD1 (6 bases). CDR1 and CDR2 (germline): SQVTM, ANQGSEA. This CDR3 has 12 residues. V was shortened by 6 bases and J by 2 bases, with 7 bases between the two germline ends.

The rearrangement links TRBV10-3 to TRBJ1-5; D is perhaps TRBD1 (6 bases). The V gene lost 0 bases and the J gene lost 2 bases, with 11 bases spanning the gap. Germline V CDR1 and CDR2: ENHRY, SYGVKD. The length of the CDR3 is 16 residues. The CDR3 protein is CAISESLRGGNQPQHF. CDR3 DNA: TGTGCCATCAGTGAGTCGCTCAGGGGAGGCAATCAGCCCCAGCATTTT.

The chain has TRBV7-9 and TRBJ1-6; 9 positions agree with TRBD1. This CDR3 spans 14 amino acids. Germline CDR1 is SEHNR and CDR2 is FQNEAQ (reference sequence). V shed 1 base and J 10 bases; nucleotides not matched to a gene: 2. Here the CDR3 reads CASSLGDRVSPLHF. CDR3 DNA sequence: TGTGCCAGCAGCTTAGGGGACAGGGTATCACCCCTCCACTTT.

The chain joins TRBV25-1 to TRBJ2-2, with D possibly TRBD1 on 6 matching bases. V lost 6 bases to trimming and J lost 2 bases, with 13 bases between them. There are 15 residues in the CDR3. Germline-derived CDR1 and CDR2 are MGHDK and SYGVNS. The CDR3: CASSGQIINTGELFF. The CDR3 region has the DNA TGTGCCAGCAGCGGACAGATTATTAACACCGGGGAGCTGTTTTTT.

V is TRBV2 and J is TRBJ1-2; 7 bases fit TRBD1. Germline trimming cut 7 bases from V and 1 base from J; bases unmatched to any gene: 3. The CDR3 sequence is 13 residues long. Germline values: CDR1 SNHLY, CDR2 FYNNEI. The CDR3 spells CASMAGGNYGYTF. CDR3 DNA sequence: TGTGCCAGCATGGCAGGGGGTAACTATGGCTACACCTTC.

This chain joins TRBV7-2 and TRBJ1-5; tentative D call: TRBD1 (6 bases). Germline V gene sequence: CDR1 SGHTA, CDR2 FQGNSA. CDR3 length: 15 amino acids. V lost 1 base, J lost 7 bases, and 14 bases lay in between. The CDR3 spells CASSLVAGQKQPQHF. In DNA form, the CDR3 reads TGTGCCAGCAGCTTAGTAGCGGGACAAAAACAGCCCCAGCATTTT.

The chain carries TRBV9 and TRBJ2-1, with D perhaps matching TRBD1 (6 bases). V was trimmed by 0 bases and J by 4 bases, leaving 8 bases between them. The length of the CDR3 is 14 residues. CDR1 SGDLS and CDR2 YYNGEE come from the germline V gene. CDR3 nucleotide sequence: TGTGCCAGCAGCGTAGTACAGGGATACAATGAGCAGTTCTTC. Its protein is CASSVVQGYNEQFF.

CDR3 residues: CASSPRGGGSNQPQHF. In DNA form, the CDR3 reads TGTGCCAGCAGCCCCCGAGGGGGAGGGAGCAATCAGCCCCAGCATTTT. The rearrangement uses TRBV5-6 and TRBJ1-5; tentative D call: TRBD1 (6 bases). Trimming left V 4 bases short and J 1 base short, with 15 bases between. The CDR3 spans 16 residues. The V gene's germline CDR1 is SGHDT and CDR2 YYEEEE.

V is TRBV7-6 and J is TRBJ1-4, with a possible D match to TRBD1 (6 bases). The CDR3 length is 15 residues. Germline assignment: CDR1 SGHVS and CDR2 FNYEAQ. V gave up 5 bases and J gave up 5 bases, with 15 bases separating them. CDR3 sequence (DNA): TGTGCCAGCAGCCCCCGGACAGCTAGAAATGAAAAACTGTTTTTT. Its translation is CASSPRTARNEKLFF.

This sequence joins TRBV28 and TRBJ2-2; D not resolved. Germline CDR1 MDHEN, CDR2 SYDVKM. Trimming took off 6 bases at V and 5 bases at J, with 16 bases between the two ends. CDR3 length equals 15 residues. CDR3 coding DNA: TGTGCCAGCAGCTCATTTAGCCCCCGGACCGGGGAGCTGTTTTTT. Translation: CASSSFSPRTGELFF.

The chain combines TRBV6-4 with TRBJ2-2; tentatively, D is TRBD1 (5 bases). The V end lost 8 bases, the J end lost 3 bases, and 16 bases lay between the germline ends. CDR1 is MRHNA and CDR2 is SNTAGT in the germline V gene. The CDR3 consists of 15 residues. CDR3 in amino acids: CASGKIGAHTGELFF. CDR3 in DNA: TGTGCCAGCGGGAAAATTGGGGCCCACACCGGGGAGCTGTTTTTT.

The genes are TRBV2 and TRBJ2-2; D gene ambiguous. CDR3 length equals 15 residues. The ends were cut back, 6 bases at V and 5 bases at J, with 16 bases in the middle. Germline CDR1 and CDR2: SNHLY and FYNNEI. In DNA form, the CDR3 reads TGTGCCAGCAGGCCCGGCACTTCGCGGACCGGGGAGCTGTTTTTT. This gives the protein CASRPGTSRTGELFF.

The V gene is TRBV29-1, the J gene TRBJ2-7, with no clear D. With 5 bases removed from V and 0 bases from J, the gap between germline ends came to 14 bases. The germline V gene has CDR1 SQVTM and CDR2 ANQGSEA. The CDR3 length is 14 residues. The CDR3 nucleotides read TGCAGCGTTAAAAACAATTGGGCCTCCTACGAGCAGTACTTC. Translating gives CSVKNNWASYEQYF.

This chain connects TRBV9 to TRBJ2-7; D gene unclear. Germline CDR1 SGDLS, CDR2 YYNGEE. V dropped 0 bases and J dropped 0 bases, with 7 bases sitting between them. The CDR3 covers 14 residues. The CDR3 is CASSVGRSSYEQYF. CDR3 DNA: TGTGCCAGCAGCGTAGGTCGCAGCTCCTACGAGCAGTACTTC. Full variable domain (missing parts from reference TRBV9 and TRBJ2-7): DSGVTQTPKHLITATGQRVTLRCSPRSGDLSVYWYQQSLDQGLQFLIQYYNGEERAKGNILERFSAQQFPDLHSELNLSSLELGDSALYFCASSVGRSSYEQYFGPGTRLTVT.

The V call is TRBV4-3, the J call TRBJ1-2, with 7 positions matching TRBD1. Germline CDR1 is LGHNA and CDR2 is YSLEER. Losses at the gene ends were 3 bases for V and 13 bases for J; bases not matched to a gene: 8. The CDR3 loop spans 12 amino acids. For the CDR3, the DNA is TGCGCCAGCAGCCATCTACAGGGGAAATCCACCTTC. Translating it yields CASSHLQGKSTF.

The rearrangement uses TRBV4-2 and TRBJ2-5, with 14 bases identical to TRBD2. Unmatched junction bases numbered 6, after V lost 0 bases and J lost 6 bases. CDR1 is LGHNA and CDR2 is YNFKEQ in the germline V gene. This CDR3 is 17 amino acids long. For the CDR3, the DNA is TGTGCCAGCAGCCAAGAGGAGACTAGCGGGAGGGCGCAGACCCAGTACTTC. Protein product: CASSQEETSGRAQTQYF.

The chain couples TRBV28 to TRBJ2-7; 9 positions agree with TRBD1. V lost 4 bases, J lost 3 bases, and 4 bases stayed unmatched. The germline V gene encodes CDR1 MDHEN and CDR2 SYDVKM. The CDR3 contains 14 residues. CDR3 sequence reads: CASSSGTGIYEQYF. The CDR3 DNA sequence: TGTGCCAGCAGTTCCGGGACAGGGATCTACGAGCAGTACTTC. Filled out from reference TRBV28 and TRBJ2-7, the complete variable domain reads DVKVTQSSRYLVKRTGEKVFLECVQDMDHENMFWYRQDPGLGLRLIYFSYDVKMKEKGDIPEGYSVSREKKERFSLILESASTNQTSMYLCASSSGTGIYEQYFGPGTRLTVT.

The J gene is TRBJ2-1, the V gene TRBV7-6; the match to TRBD2 covers 10 bases. Germline V gene lookup returns CDR1 SGHVS and CDR2 FNYEAQ. CDR3 length: 17 residues. V dropped 0 bases and J dropped 7; count of bases not matched to a gene: 9. The CDR3 region has the DNA TGTGCCAGCAGCTTAGCGGGGGGAGCGGGGGGGCCAAATGAGCAGTTCTTC. Its protein product is CASSLAGGAGGPNEQFF.